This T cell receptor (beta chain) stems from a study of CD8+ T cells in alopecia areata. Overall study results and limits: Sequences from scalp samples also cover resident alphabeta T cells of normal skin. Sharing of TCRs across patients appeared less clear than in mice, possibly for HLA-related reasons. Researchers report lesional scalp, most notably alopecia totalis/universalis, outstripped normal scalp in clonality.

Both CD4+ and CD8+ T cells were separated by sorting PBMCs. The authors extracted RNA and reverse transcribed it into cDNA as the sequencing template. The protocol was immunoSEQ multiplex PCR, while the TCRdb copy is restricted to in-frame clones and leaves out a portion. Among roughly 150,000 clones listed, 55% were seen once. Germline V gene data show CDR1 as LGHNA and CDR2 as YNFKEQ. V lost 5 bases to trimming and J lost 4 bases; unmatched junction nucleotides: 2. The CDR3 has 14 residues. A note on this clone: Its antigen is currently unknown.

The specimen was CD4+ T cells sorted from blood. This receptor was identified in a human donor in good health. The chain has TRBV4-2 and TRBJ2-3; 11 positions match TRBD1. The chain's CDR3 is CASSRDRGADTQYF. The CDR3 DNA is TGTGCCAGCAGCAGGGACAGGGGGGCAGATACGCAGTATTTT.